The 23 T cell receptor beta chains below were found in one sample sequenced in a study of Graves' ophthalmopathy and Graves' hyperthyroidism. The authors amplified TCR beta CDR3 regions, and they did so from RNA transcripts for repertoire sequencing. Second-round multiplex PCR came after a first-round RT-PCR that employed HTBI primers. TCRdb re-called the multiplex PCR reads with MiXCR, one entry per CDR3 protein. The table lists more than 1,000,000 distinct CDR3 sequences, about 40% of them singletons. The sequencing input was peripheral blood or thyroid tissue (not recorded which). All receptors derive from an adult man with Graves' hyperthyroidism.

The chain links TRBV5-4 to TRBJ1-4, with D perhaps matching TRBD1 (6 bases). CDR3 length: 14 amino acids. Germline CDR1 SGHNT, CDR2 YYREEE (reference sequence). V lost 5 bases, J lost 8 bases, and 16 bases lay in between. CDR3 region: CASRTGLQGEKLFF. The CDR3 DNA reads TGTGCCAGCAGGACAGGCTTGCAAGGAGAAAAACTGTTTTTT.

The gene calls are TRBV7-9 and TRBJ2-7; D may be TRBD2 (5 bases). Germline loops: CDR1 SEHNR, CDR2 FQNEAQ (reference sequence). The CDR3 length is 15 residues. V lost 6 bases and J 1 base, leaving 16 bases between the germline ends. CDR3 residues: CASRPGLPRSYEQYF. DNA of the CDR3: TGTGCCAGCAGACCCGGACTCCCACGTTCCTACGAGCAGTACTTC.

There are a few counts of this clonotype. CDR3 nucleotides: TGCGCCAGCAGCCAAGTCGCGACAGGGAGCTCCTACGAGCAGTACTTC. Protein sequence: CASSQVATGSSYEQYF. The chain joins TRBV4-1 to TRBJ2-7; 7 nucleotides match TRBD1. With 1 base clipped from V and 0 bases from J, the junction kept 6 bases outside the gene matches. From germline, CDR1 is MGHRA and CDR2 YSYEKL. CDR3 length equals 16 residues.

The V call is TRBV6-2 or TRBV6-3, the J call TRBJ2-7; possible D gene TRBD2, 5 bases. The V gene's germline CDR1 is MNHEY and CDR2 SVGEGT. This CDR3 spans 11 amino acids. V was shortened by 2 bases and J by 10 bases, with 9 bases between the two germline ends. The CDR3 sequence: CASSYHRDQYF. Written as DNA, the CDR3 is TGTGCCAGCAGTTACCACCGGGATCAGTACTTC.

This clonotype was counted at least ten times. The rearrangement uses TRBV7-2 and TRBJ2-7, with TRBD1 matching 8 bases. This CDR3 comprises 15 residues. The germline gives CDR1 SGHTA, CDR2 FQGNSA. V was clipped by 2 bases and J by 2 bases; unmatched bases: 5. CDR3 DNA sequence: TGTGCCAGCAGCTTAACACAGGGGGGAGCCTACGAGCAGTACTTC. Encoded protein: CASSLTQGGAYEQYF.

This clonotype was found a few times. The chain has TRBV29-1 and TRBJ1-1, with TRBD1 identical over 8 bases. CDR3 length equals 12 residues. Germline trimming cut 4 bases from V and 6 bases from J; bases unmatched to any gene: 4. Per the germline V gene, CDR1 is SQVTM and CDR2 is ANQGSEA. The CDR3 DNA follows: TGCAGCGTTGGACAGGGGCACGCTGAAGCTTTCTTT. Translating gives CSVGQGHAEAFF.

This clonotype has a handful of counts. CDR3 residues: CASSALTGMILRELFF. The CDR3 nucleotides are TGTGCCAGCAGCGCCCTGACAGGGATGATTCTACGGGAGCTGTTTTTT. V usage is TRBV7-9 and J usage is TRBJ2-2, with 7 bases lining up with TRBD1. Germline CDR1 SEHNR, CDR2 FQNEAQ (reference sequence). The CDR3 is 16 residues long. The V segment lost 5 bases and the J segment 9 bases; nucleotides outside the gene matches: 15.

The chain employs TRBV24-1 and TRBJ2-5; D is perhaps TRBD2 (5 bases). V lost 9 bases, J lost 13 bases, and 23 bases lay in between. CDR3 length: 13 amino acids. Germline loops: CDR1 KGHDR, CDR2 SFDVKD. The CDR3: CATREGSQETWYF. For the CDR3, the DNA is TGTGCCACCCGGGAAGGGAGTCAAGAGACCTGGTACTTC.

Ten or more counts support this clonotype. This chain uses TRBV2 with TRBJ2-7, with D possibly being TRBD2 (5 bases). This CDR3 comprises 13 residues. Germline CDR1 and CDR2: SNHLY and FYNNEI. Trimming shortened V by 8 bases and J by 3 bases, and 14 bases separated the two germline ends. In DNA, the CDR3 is TGTGCCAGCGGATTCAAGCGGAACTACGAGCAGTACTTC. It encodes CASGFKRNYEQYF.

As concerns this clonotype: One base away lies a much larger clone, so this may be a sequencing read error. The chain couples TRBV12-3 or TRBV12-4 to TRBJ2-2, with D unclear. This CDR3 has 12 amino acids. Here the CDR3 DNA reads TGTGCCGGCAGTTTCGTCGTCGGGGAGCTGTTTTTT. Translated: CAGSFVVGELFF.

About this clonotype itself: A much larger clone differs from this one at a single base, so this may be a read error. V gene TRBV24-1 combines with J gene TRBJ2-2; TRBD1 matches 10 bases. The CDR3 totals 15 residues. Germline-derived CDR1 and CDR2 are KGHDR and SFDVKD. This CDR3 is CAASTGQGYTGELFF. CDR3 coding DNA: TGTGCCGCCAGTACGGGACAGGGGTATACCGGGGAGCTGTTTTTT.

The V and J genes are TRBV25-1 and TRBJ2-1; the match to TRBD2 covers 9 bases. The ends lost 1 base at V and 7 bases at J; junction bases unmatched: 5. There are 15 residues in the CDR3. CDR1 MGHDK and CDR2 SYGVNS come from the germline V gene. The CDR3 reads CASSEFGLASNEQFF. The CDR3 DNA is TGTGCCAGCAGTGAATTTGGACTAGCGAGTAATGAGCAGTTCTTC.

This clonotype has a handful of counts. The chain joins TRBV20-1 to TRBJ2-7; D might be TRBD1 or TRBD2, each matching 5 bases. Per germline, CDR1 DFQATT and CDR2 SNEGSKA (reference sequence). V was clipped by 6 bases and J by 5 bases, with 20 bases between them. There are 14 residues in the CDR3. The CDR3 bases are TGCAGTGCGGGACCTAGGGGTCGGTCCCACGAGCAGTACTTC. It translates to CSAGPRGRSHEQYF.

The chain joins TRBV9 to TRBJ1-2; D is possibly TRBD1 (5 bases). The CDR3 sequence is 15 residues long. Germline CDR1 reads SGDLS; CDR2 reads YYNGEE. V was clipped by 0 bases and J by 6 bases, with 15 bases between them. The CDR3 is CASSVAFGGGDGYTF. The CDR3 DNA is TGTGCCAGCAGCGTAGCTTTTGGCGGGGGGGATGGCTACACCTTC.

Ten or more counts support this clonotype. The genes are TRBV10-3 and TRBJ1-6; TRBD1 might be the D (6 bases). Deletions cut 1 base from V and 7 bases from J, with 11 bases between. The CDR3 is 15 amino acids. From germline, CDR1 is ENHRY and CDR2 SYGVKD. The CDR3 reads CAISELQGWNSPLHF. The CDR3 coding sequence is TGTGCCATCAGTGAGTTACAGGGTTGGAATTCACCCCTCCACTTT.

CDR3 residues: CASSMGHGASISYEQYF. The DNA of the CDR3 is TGTGCCAGTAGTATGGGTCACGGGGCCTCCATATCCTACGAGCAGTACTTC. The chain links TRBV19 to TRBJ2-7; D possibly matches TRBD1 or TRBD2 (5 bases each). Trimming removed 3 bases at V and 1 base at J, with 19 bases between. CDR3 length: 17 residues. Germline V gene lookup returns CDR1 LNHDA and CDR2 SQIVND (reference sequence).

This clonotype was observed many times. The CDR3 loop reads CASSLVRGRVDTEAFF. DNA of the CDR3: TGTGCCAGCAGCTTAGTCAGGGGGAGAGTGGACACTGAAGCTTTCTTT. The rearrangement joins TRBV7-9 to TRBJ1-1, with 7 bases lining up with TRBD1. V lost 1 base to trimming and J lost 3 bases; unmatched junction nucleotides: 8. This CDR3 has 16 residues. Germline assignment: CDR1 SEHNR and CDR2 FQNEAQ (reference sequence).

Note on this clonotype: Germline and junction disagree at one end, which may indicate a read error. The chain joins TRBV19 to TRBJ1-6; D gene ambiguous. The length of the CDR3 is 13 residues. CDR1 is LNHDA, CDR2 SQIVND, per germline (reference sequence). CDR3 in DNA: TGTGGCAGTAGTATAGAACGGATACCACCCCTCCACTTT. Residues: CGSSIERIPPLHF.

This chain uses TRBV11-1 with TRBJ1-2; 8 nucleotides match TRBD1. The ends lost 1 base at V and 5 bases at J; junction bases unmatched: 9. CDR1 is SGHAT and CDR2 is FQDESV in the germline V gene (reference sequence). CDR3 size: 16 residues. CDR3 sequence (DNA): TGTGCCAGCAGCTTAGGGAGGTCAGGGGGCCTATATGGCTACACCTTC. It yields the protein CASSLGRSGGLYGYTF.

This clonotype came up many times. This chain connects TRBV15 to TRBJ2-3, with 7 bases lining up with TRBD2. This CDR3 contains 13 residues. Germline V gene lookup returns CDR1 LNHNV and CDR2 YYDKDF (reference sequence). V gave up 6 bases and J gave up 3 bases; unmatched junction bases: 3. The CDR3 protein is CATRSGGTDTQYF. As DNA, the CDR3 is TGTGCCACCAGATCCGGGGGGACAGATACGCAGTATTTT.

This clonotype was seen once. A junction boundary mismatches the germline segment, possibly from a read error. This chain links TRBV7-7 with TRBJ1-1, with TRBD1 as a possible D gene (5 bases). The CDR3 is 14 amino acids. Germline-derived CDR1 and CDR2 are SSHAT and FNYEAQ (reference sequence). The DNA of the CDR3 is TGTGCTAGCAGCGCCTGGGACGGCCTAAACGAAGCTTTCTTT. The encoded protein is CASSAWDGLNEAFF.

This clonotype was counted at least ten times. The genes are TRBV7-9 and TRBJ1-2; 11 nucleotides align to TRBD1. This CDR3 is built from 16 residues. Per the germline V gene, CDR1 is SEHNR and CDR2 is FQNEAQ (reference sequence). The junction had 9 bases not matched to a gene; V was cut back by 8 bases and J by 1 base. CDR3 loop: CASAGQGANFNYGYTF. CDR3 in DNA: TGTGCCAGCGCCGGACAGGGGGCGAACTTTAACTATGGCTACACCTTC.

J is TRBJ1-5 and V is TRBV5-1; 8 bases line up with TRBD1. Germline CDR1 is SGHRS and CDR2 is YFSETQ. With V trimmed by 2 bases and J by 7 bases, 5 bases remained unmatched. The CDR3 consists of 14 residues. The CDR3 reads CASSLNGQGQPQHF. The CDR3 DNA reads TGCGCCAGCAGCTTAAACGGACAGGGCCAGCCCCAGCATTTT.